The clone carrying this T cell receptor (delta chain) appeared many times. The antigen remains undetermined. The TCRdb record carries a much larger clone's protein, which differs from this DNA's translation at residue 16; a read error is the likely cause, and the protein listed here is the DNA translation. Flow sorting of PBMC yielded separate Vgamma9/Vdelta2+ and Vdelta2-negative gammadelta T cell populations for bulk repertoire analysis. This specimen belongs to a study of γδ T cells in repeated Plasmodium falciparum infection. The CDR3 sequence is 18 residues long. The V gene's germline CDR1 is GEAIGNYY and CDR2 EKD. Study-wide results and caveats: Vgamma9/Vdelta2+ T cells showed a stable polyclonal repertoire with shared TCRgamma sequences.

TCRdb fed the multiplex PCR reads to CATT. The repertoire holds tens of thousands of delta-chain clones, about 1.5% seen once, with around 8.3% in the top ten. The TCR originated in a pool of human donors (malaria-infected and uninfected, not separated). The V gene call is TRDV2, and the J gene call is absent; the DNA was not compared with TRDD3, the D call given in the table. Sequenced sample: gamma-delta T cells from blood. For the CDR3, the DNA is TGTGCCTGTGACATACTGGGGGATAGCTCCTGGGACACCCGACAGGTGTTTTTC. This encodes CACDILGDSSWDTRQVFF.